These 14 T cell receptor beta chains originate from one sample sequenced in a study of CD8+CD57+ T cells in acquired aplastic anemia. CDR3 and TCR beta VDJ profiling relied on a genomic DNA template. Using its own MiXCR run on the reads, TCRdb lists one record per CDR3 protein. The table lists 150,000 or so distinct CDR3 sequences, 55% to 80% of them singletons. Sequencing input: sorted CD4+, CD8+, or CD8+CD57+ T cells (not recorded which) from PBMCs. The receptors were sampled from a human donor in good health.

In this sample, this clonotype turned up many times. The chain carries TRBV6-2 or TRBV6-3 and TRBJ2-3; D gene ambiguous. Germline V gene data show CDR1 as MNHEY and CDR2 as SVGEGT. The CDR3 contains 14 residues. V lost 6 bases and J 2 bases, leaving 12 bases between the germline ends. The DNA of the CDR3 is TGTGCCAGCAGACAAATGACAAACACAGATACGCAGTATTTT. It codes for CASRQMTNTDTQYF.

The gene calls are TRBV4-2 and TRBJ2-7; 9 bases are shared with TRBD1. From germline, CDR1 is LGHNA and CDR2 YNFKEQ. The CDR3 runs to 15 residues. Trimming cost V 3 bases and J 1 base; bases outside gene matches: 4. The CDR3 sequence is CASSQGTGPSYEQYF. In DNA, the CDR3 is TGTGCCAGCAGCCAGGGGACAGGGCCGTCCTACGAGCAGTACTTC.

The chain has TRBV7-2 and TRBJ1-2; 8 positions match TRBD1. This CDR3 spans 15 amino acids. The V segment lost 6 bases and the J segment 2 bases; nucleotides outside the gene matches: 8. Germline V CDR1 and CDR2: SGHTA, FQGNSA. CDR3: CASRKGQEGNYGYTF. In nucleotides, the CDR3 is TGTGCCAGCAGAAAGGGACAGGAGGGGAACTATGGCTACACCTTC. The whole variable domain, filled in from reference TRBV7-2 and TRBJ1-2, reads GAGVSQSPSNKVTEKGKDVELRCDPISGHTALYWYRQSLGQGLEFLIYFQGNSAPDKSGLPSDRFSAERTGGSVSTLTIQRTQQEDSAVYLCASRKGQEGNYGYTFGSGTRLTVV.

The rearrangement links TRBV15 to TRBJ1-2; D might be TRBD1 (5 bases). The V and J ends lost 2 bases and 3 bases respectively, with 16 bases between them. The CDR3 spans 16 residues. Germline V gene data show CDR1 as LNHNV and CDR2 as YYDKDF (reference sequence). This CDR3 is CATSRPRQDSYYGYTF. In nucleotides, the CDR3 is TGTGCCACCAGCAGACCTCGCCAAGACAGTTACTATGGCTACACCTTC.

On this clonotype itself: This may come from a read error, since a much larger clone is one base off. The V call is TRBV5-1, the J call TRBJ2-7, with 12 positions matching TRBD1. CDR1 and CDR2 from the germline V gene are SGHRS and YFSETQ. The CDR3 length is 14 residues. J was trimmed by 5 bases and V by 3 bases; bases with no gene match: 3. The CDR3 spells CASSSGQGAHEQYF. The CDR3 nucleotides are TGCGCCAGCAGCTCGGGACAGGGGGCACACGAGCAGTACTTC. Looking up the rest from reference TRBV5-1 and TRBJ2-7 gives the full variable domain: KAGVTQTPRYLIKTRGQQVTLSCSPISGHRSVSWYQQTPGQGLQFLFEYFSETQRNKGNFPGRFSGRQFSNSRSEMNVSTLELGDSALYLCASSSGQGAHEQYFGPGTRLTVT.

The chain is built from TRBV5-1 and TRBJ2-7; no clear D. Germline V gives CDR1 SGHRS, CDR2 YFSETQ. Trimming took 4 bases from V and 6 from J, leaving 14 bases between them. The CDR3 runs to 13 residues. This CDR3 reads CASSGRVSGEQYF. Here the CDR3 DNA reads TGCGCCAGCAGCGGACGGGTATCTGGCGAGCAGTACTTC.

There are many counts of this clonotype. CDR3 in amino acids: CASSAGGNYEQYF. CDR3 bases: TGTGCCAGCAGCGCAGGGGGTAACTACGAGCAGTACTTC. The rearrangement links TRBV11-1 to TRBJ2-7; 7 bases agree with TRBD1. The ends lost 5 bases at V and 3 bases at J; junction bases unmatched: 4. The CDR3 has 13 amino acids. Germline CDR1 SGHAT, CDR2 FQDESV (reference sequence).

V gene TRBV29-1 combines with J gene TRBJ2-1, with D uncertain. This CDR3 contains 12 residues. V lost 4 bases, J lost 6 bases, and 10 bases lay in between. Germline values: CDR1 SQVTM, CDR2 ANQGSEA. In DNA form, the CDR3 reads TGCAGCGTTGCCGGTGGGATCAATGAGCAGTTCTTC. Residues: CSVAGGINEQFF.

J is TRBJ2-3 and V is TRBV5-1, with TRBD2 identical over 10 bases. The length of the CDR3 is 16 residues. Germline-derived CDR1 and CDR2 are SGHRS and YFSETQ. The V gene end was trimmed by 3 bases and the J gene end by 5 bases; junction bases not matched to a gene: 9. CDR3 nucleotides: TGCGCCAGCAGCTCCCTGAGCGGGGGGGCAAGAGATACGCAGTATTTT. Translation gives CASSSLSGGARDTQYF.

This clonotype has at least ten counts. V usage is TRBV27 and J usage is TRBJ2-6; D call uncertain. V was cut by 3 bases and J by 1 base, with 4 bases left in between. Germline CDR1 and CDR2: MNHEY and SMNVEV (reference sequence). The CDR3 runs to 14 residues. The DNA of the CDR3 is TGTGCCAGCAGTTTGGTATCTGGGGCCAACGTCCTGACTTTC. It translates to CASSLVSGANVLTF.

This chain uses TRBV7-2 with TRBJ1-3; no firm D call. CDR3 length: 16 residues. Germline V lookup: CDR1 SGHTA, CDR2 FQGNSA. V dropped 0 bases and J dropped 2 bases, with 11 bases sitting between them. The CDR3 nucleotides are TGTGCCAGCAGCTTAGCGGGTGGGTCAGCTGGAAACACCATATATTTT. Encoded protein: CASSLAGGSAGNTIYF.

This clonotype was detected ten times or more. The chain is built from TRBV3-1 and TRBJ2-5, with 9 bases aligning to TRBD1. The CDR3 spans 16 residues. The J segment lost 1 base and the V segment lost 2 bases, leaving 5 bases of the junction unmatched. Per the germline V gene, CDR1 is LGHDT and CDR2 is YNNKEL (reference sequence). CDR3 in amino acids: CASSQRGQGIQETQYF. The DNA of the CDR3 is TGTGCCAGCAGCCAAAGGGGACAGGGTATCCAAGAGACCCAGTACTTC.

This chain joins TRBV10-1 and TRBJ2-1; possible D gene TRBD1, 5 bases. This CDR3 has 14 residues. CDR1 is WNHNN and CDR2 is SYGVQD in the germline V gene (reference sequence). Trimming stripped 5 bases from V and 10 bases from J, with 18 bases between. The CDR3 DNA is TGCGCCAGCAGTTTCCAGGGATCGACAACGGAGCAGTTCTTC. It specifies CASSFQGSTTEQFF.

Points on this clonotype: The CDR3 carries no conserved terminal phenylalanine or tryptophan, so it likely arises from a read error. No DNA is shown, since the ends of the CDR3 on it are uncertain; the CDR3 is the one TCRdb lists. The chain is built from TRBV7-7 and TRBJ2-3. Germline CDR1 SSHAT, CDR2 FNYEAQ (reference sequence). Counting both end residues, the CDR3 totals 8 amino acids. CDR3: CASSLGGQ.